A single sample is the source of the 30 T cell receptor beta chains below, sequenced in a study of T-cell memory formation after mild COVID-19. TCRdb used MiXCR to reprocess the 5' RACE reads, holding one entry per CDR3 protein. The table lists around 340,000 distinct CDR3 sequences, about 13% of them singletons. What was sequenced was PBMCs or a T cell subset sorted from them (not recorded which). Source of these receptors: a man aged 18 to 29 who had mild COVID-19 (a few samples of this study predate the infection). Cell type and time point are not known.

The chain uses TRBV4-2 and TRBJ2-3, with 8 bases aligning to TRBD1. Germline CDR1 and CDR2: LGHNA and YNFKEQ. This CDR3 spans 17 amino acids. Trimming at V came to 3 bases and at J to 8 bases, leaving 16 bases not matched to a gene. CDR3 amino acids: CASSHRRGQAHGGTQYF. The CDR3, as DNA: TGTGCCAGCAGCCATCGCAGGGGACAGGCGCACGGAGGTACGCAGTATTTT.

This clonotype was recorded at least ten times. The chain combines TRBV7-8 with TRBJ1-5; no definite D call. The CDR3 totals 12 residues. Germline loops: CDR1 SGHVS, CDR2 FQNEAQ. V was shortened by 1 base and J by 6 bases, with 4 bases between the two germline ends. In DNA form, the CDR3 reads TGTGCCAGCAGCTTAGAGGGTCAGCCCCAGCATTTT. This encodes CASSLEGQPQHF.

The chain carries TRBV7-9 and TRBJ2-1; D uncertain. The CDR3 spans 13 residues. The V end was cut by 1 base, the J end by 8 bases, with 9 bases between. The germline CDR1 and CDR2 sequences are SEHNR and FQNEAQ (reference sequence). DNA for the CDR3: TGTGCCAGCAGCTTAGAAGCCGGTTATGAGCAGTTCTTC. Its translation is CASSLEAGYEQFF.

V and J are TRBV12-3 or TRBV12-4 and TRBJ1-2, with D tentatively TRBD1 (5 bases). V lost 6 bases, J lost 0 bases, and 14 bases lay in between. The CDR3 sequence is 15 residues long. The CDR3 spells CASRPSGHANYGYTF. CDR3 in DNA: TGTGCCAGCAGACCGTCGGGGCATGCTAACTATGGCTACACCTTC.

The V and J genes are TRBV6-5 and TRBJ2-7, with 7 nucleotides matching TRBD1. Per the germline V gene, CDR1 is MNHEY and CDR2 is SVGAGI. The CDR3 extends over 13 amino acids. V shed 7 bases, J shed 3 bases, and the junction held 6 bases outside the gene matches. The CDR3 bases are TGTGCCAGCAAAAGGGGGCTGAGCTACGAGCAGTACTTC. Translating gives CASKRGLSYEQYF.

This clonotype was counted between two and nine times. This chain joins TRBV11-2 and TRBJ2-6; 7 nucleotides agree with TRBD1. The junction had 6 bases not matched to a gene; V was cut back by 3 bases and J by 4 bases. Germline lookup yields CDR1 SGHAT and CDR2 FQNNGV. This CDR3 is 16 amino acids long. CDR3 in amino acids: CASSLVRGPGANVLTF. The CDR3 nucleotides are TGTGCCAGCAGCTTGGTTAGGGGGCCAGGGGCCAACGTCCTGACTTTC.

In this sample, this clonotype turned up a few times. V and J are TRBV28 and TRBJ2-2, with TRBD1 as a possible D gene (6 bases). CDR3 length: 12 residues. From germline, CDR1 is MDHEN and CDR2 SYDVKM. Deletions cut 6 bases from V and 6 bases from J, with 8 bases between. The CDR3 region is CASRQGAGELFF. CDR3 bases: TGTGCCAGCAGACAGGGTGCCGGGGAGCTGTTTTTT.

This clonotype was observed a few times. This chain connects TRBV7-9 to TRBJ1-5; 8 nucleotides agree with TRBD1. The CDR3 runs 15 residues. From germline, CDR1 is SEHNR and CDR2 FQNEAQ (reference sequence). Germline trimming cut 5 bases from V and 4 bases from J; bases unmatched to any gene: 7. CDR3 sequence: CASSRTTGANQPQHF. Here the CDR3 DNA reads TGTGCCAGCAGCCGAACGACAGGGGCGAATCAGCCCCAGCATTTT.

The chain has TRBV20-1 and TRBJ2-3; the D is unclear. The germline gives CDR1 DFQATT, CDR2 SNEGSKA (reference sequence). Trimming stripped 4 bases from V and 6 bases from J, with 5 bases between. The CDR3 consists of 10 residues. CDR3 sequence reads: CSANPDTQYF. The CDR3 DNA reads as TGCAGTGCTAATCCGGATACGCAGTATTTT.

This chain links TRBV5-1 with TRBJ2-2; a possible D gene is TRBD1 (6 bases). CDR3 length equals 14 residues. The germline V and J ends were trimmed by 0 bases and 6 bases, with 9 bases remaining between them. Germline CDR1 and CDR2: SGHRS and YFSETQ. CDR3 DNA: TGCGCCAGCAGCTTGGGACAGGCGGCCGGGGAGCTGTTTTTT. Protein: CASSLGQAAGELFF. Filled out from reference TRBV5-1 and TRBJ2-2, the complete variable domain reads KAGVTQTPRYLIKTRGQQVTLSCSPISGHRSVSWYQQTPGQGLQFLFEYFSETQRNKGNFPGRFSGRQFSNSRSEMNVSTLELGDSALYLCASSLGQAAGELFFGEGSRLTVL.

This clonotype was counted a few times. The chain joins TRBV20-1 to TRBJ2-3; either TRBD1 or TRBD2 may supply D (5 bases each). The ends were cut back, 7 bases at V and 3 bases at J, with 14 bases in the middle. Germline values: CDR1 DFQATT, CDR2 SNEGSKA (reference sequence). CDR3 length: 13 residues. CDR3 protein: CSGGDLVTDTQYF. In DNA, the CDR3 is TGCAGTGGAGGGGACCTGGTGACAGATACGCAGTATTTT.

A few counts support this clonotype. V gene TRBV12-3 or TRBV12-4 combines with J gene TRBJ2-1; D is undetermined. Trimming took off 2 bases at V and 15 bases at J, with 14 bases between the two ends. This CDR3 spans 12 amino acids. The CDR3 is CASSLPNPLVFF. The CDR3 DNA reads as TGTGCCAGCAGTTTACCTAACCCCCTGGTGTTCTTC.

This clonotype was counted a few times. This rearrangement joins TRBV9 to TRBJ2-6; TRBD1 matches at 10 bases. Germline V CDR1 and CDR2: SGDLS, YYNGEE. This CDR3 is 18 amino acids long. With V trimmed by 4 bases and J by 0 bases, 7 bases remained unmatched. The DNA of the CDR3 is TGTGCCAGCAGCTACACGGACAGGGGGGACTCTGGGGCCAACGTCCTGACTTTC. It specifies CASSYTDRGDSGANVLTF.

This chain links TRBV6-2 or TRBV6-3 with TRBJ2-5; 11 bases map to TRBD2. With 2 bases clipped from V and 5 bases from J, the junction kept 10 bases outside the gene matches. The length of the CDR3 is 17 residues. Germline CDR1 reads MNHEY; CDR2 reads SVGEGT. CDR3 coding DNA: TGTGCCAGCAGTTACCCCCTAGCGGGGGGCGTTCGGGAGACCCAGTACTTC. This gives the protein CASSYPLAGGVRETQYF.

The rearrangement uses TRBV3-1 and TRBJ1-2; D is ambiguous. Germline V gene data show CDR1 as LGHDT and CDR2 as YNNKEL (reference sequence). The V gene lost 0 bases and the J gene lost 3 bases, with 11 bases spanning the gap. CDR3 length equals 15 residues. The CDR3 loop is CASSQDQGGHYGYTF. Here the CDR3 DNA reads TGTGCCAGCAGCCAAGATCAAGGAGGGCACTATGGCTACACCTTC.

There are a few counts of this clonotype. The J gene is TRBJ1-5, the V gene TRBV20-1; D gene unclear. Trimming pared 1 base from V and 0 bases from J, leaving 19 bases between. Germline assignment: CDR1 DFQATT and CDR2 SNEGSKA (reference sequence). The CDR3 is made up of 18 amino acids. CDR3 in amino acids: CSARVAGMVTYSNQPQHF. The CDR3, as DNA: TGCAGTGCTAGAGTGGCAGGAATGGTAACCTATAGCAATCAGCCCCAGCATTTT.

Turning to this clonotype: One end of the junction does not line up with germline, which may come from a read error. The J gene is TRBJ2-1, the V gene TRBV3-1, with D perhaps matching TRBD2 (7 bases). The CDR3 runs to 15 residues. CDR1 is LGHDT and CDR2 is YNNKEL in the germline V gene (reference sequence). The CDR3 protein is CASNQVAGANNEQFF. The CDR3 DNA reads as TGTGCCAGCAACCAAGTTGCGGGGGCCAACAATGAGCAGTTCTTC.

The V call is TRBV21-1, the J call TRBJ1-1; the table's D call, TRBD1, was not checked against the DNA. TRBV21-1 is annotated as a pseudogene. The CDR3 sequence is 14 residues long. Here the CDR3 reads CASSKDPGPREAFF. The CDR3 DNA reads as TGTGCCAGCAGCAAAGATCCGGGCCCCCGCGAAGCTTTCTTT.

Only a few counts were recorded for this clonotype. The J gene is TRBJ1-2, the V gene TRBV6-2 or TRBV6-3, with D perhaps matching TRBD1 (6 bases). In germline, CDR1 is MNHEY, CDR2 SVGEGT. The CDR3 has 13 amino acids. Trimming took off 1 base at V and 8 bases at J, with 11 bases between the two ends. The chain's CDR3 is CASSYWQGQGYTF. CDR3 coding DNA: TGTGCCAGCAGTTACTGGCAGGGGCAAGGCTACACCTTC.

CDR3: CASSKTGRSYEQYV. CDR3 DNA sequence: TGTGCCAGCAGTAAGACGGGGCGATCCTACGAGCAGTACGTC. The chain combines TRBV28 with TRBJ2-7; D is perhaps TRBD1 or TRBD2 (5 bases each). Trimming stripped 5 bases from V and 1 base from J, with 12 bases between. This CDR3 is built from 14 residues. Germline V gene sequence: CDR1 MDHEN, CDR2 SYDVKM.

Only a few counts were recorded for this clonotype. The chain employs TRBV28 and TRBJ2-1; TRBD2 matches 11 bases. J was trimmed by 4 bases and V by 3 bases; bases with no gene match: 5. Germline V gives CDR1 MDHEN, CDR2 SYDVKM. The CDR3 spans 16 residues. This CDR3 is CASSFVTSGGYNEQFF. In nucleotides, the CDR3 is TGTGCCAGCAGTTTCGTAACTAGCGGGGGTTACAATGAGCAGTTCTTC.

This clonotype was observed at least ten times. V gene TRBV6-6 combines with J gene TRBJ1-2, with 9 bases that match TRBD1. This CDR3 is 14 amino acids long. The germline gives CDR1 MNHNY, CDR2 SVGAGI (reference sequence). Trimming took 2 bases from V and 5 from J; bases not matched to a gene: 3. CDR3 in DNA: TGTGCCAGCAGTTACACAGGGGGCGGGTATGGCTACACCTTC. Residues: CASSYTGGGYGYTF.

The sample holds many counts of this clonotype. This rearrangement joins TRBV5-1 to TRBJ2-3; TRBD2 might be the D (6 bases). The CDR3 has 13 residues. Trimming pared 6 bases from V and 0 bases from J, leaving 8 bases between. Germline V lookup: CDR1 SGHRS, CDR2 YFSETQ. The CDR3 nucleotides read TGCGCCAGCACGGGGGAGAGCACAGATACGCAGTATTTT. It is translated as CASTGESTDTQYF.

This clonotype was observed a handful of times. The chain recombines TRBV4-1 with TRBJ2-1, with 7 bases lining up with TRBD1. The length of the CDR3 is 17 residues. V shed 4 bases, J shed 1 base, and the junction held 10 bases outside the gene matches. CDR1 and CDR2 (germline): MGHRA, YSYEKL. The CDR3 sequence: CASSPDWGQRSYNEQFF. CDR3 in DNA: TGCGCCAGCAGCCCTGACTGGGGACAGCGGTCCTACAATGAGCAGTTCTTC.

This clonotype has only one observation. V is TRBV2 and J is TRBJ1-1; 7 bases match TRBD1. The V gene's germline CDR1 is SNHLY and CDR2 FYNNEI. The CDR3 extends over 18 amino acids. V shed 8 bases and J 6 bases; nucleotides not matched to a gene: 24. CDR3 loop: CASGFNRDSNTHGAEAFF. CDR3 sequence (DNA): TGTGCCAGCGGGTTTAACCGGGACAGCAACACACACGGGGCTGAAGCTTTCTTT.

This clonotype was seen repeatedly, ten times or more. This chain uses TRBV5-8 with TRBJ2-1; no reliable D call. The CDR3 is made up of 8 amino acids. V was clipped by 5 bases and J by 11 bases, with 2 bases between them. Germline CDR1 and CDR2: SGHTS and YDEGEE. CDR3 residues: CASSKQFF. The DNA for the CDR3 is TGTGCCAGCAGTAAGCAGTTCTTC.

The V gene is TRBV25-1, the J gene TRBJ1-6; no reliable D call. Deletions cut 2 bases from V and 9 bases from J, with 5 bases between. Per germline, CDR1 MGHDK and CDR2 SYGVNS. The CDR3 spans 12 residues. CDR3 nucleotides: TGTGCCAGCAGTGAAGTTGTTTCACCCCTCCACTTT. It specifies CASSEVVSPLHF.

Regarding this clonotype: An end of the junction differs from the germline gene, which may be a read error. J is TRBJ2-3 and V is TRBV7-2; 8 bases fit TRBD2. This CDR3 is 13 amino acids long. Germline V gene data show CDR1 as SGHTA and CDR2 as FQGNSA. The DNA of the CDR3 is TGTGCCAGCAGCAGGCGGGGGGCAGATGCGCAGTATTTT. It is translated as CASSRRGADAQYF.

Ten or more counts support this clonotype. This chain joins TRBV10-2 and TRBJ1-3; 7 bases match TRBD1. The CDR3 extends over 13 amino acids. Trimming removed 7 bases from V and 2 bases from J; junction bases left unmatched: 2. The V gene's germline CDR1 is WSHSY and CDR2 SAAADI. As DNA, the CDR3 is TGCGCCAGCACTGACAGGGCTGGAAACACCATATATTTT. It codes for CASTDRAGNTIYF.

The chain combines TRBV20-1 with TRBJ1-1, with D possibly TRBD1 on 5 matching bases. The germline V and J ends were trimmed by 4 bases and 1 base, with 7 bases remaining between them. Germline V gene sequence: CDR1 DFQATT, CDR2 SNEGSKA (reference sequence). This CDR3 comprises 12 residues. Written as DNA, the CDR3 is TGCAGTGCTATCGGGGCGAACACTGAAGCTTTCTTT. Its protein is CSAIGANTEAFF.